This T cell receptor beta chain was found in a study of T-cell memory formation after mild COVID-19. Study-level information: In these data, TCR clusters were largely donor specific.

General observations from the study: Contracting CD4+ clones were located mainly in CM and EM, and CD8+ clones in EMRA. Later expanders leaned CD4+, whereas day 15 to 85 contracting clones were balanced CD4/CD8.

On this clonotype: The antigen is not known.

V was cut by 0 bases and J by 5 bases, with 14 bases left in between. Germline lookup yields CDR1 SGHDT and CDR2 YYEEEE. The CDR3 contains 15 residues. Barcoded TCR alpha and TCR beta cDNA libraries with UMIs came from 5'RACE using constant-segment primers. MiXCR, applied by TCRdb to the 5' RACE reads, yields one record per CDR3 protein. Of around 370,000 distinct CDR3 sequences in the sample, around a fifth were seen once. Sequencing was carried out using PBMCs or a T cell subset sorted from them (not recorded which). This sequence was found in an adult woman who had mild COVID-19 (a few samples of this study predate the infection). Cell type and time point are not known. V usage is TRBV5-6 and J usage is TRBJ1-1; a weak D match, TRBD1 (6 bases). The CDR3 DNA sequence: TGTGCCAGCAGCTTGGCCCCGGGGGCGCTGACTGAAGCTTTCTTT. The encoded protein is CASSLAPGALTEAFF.